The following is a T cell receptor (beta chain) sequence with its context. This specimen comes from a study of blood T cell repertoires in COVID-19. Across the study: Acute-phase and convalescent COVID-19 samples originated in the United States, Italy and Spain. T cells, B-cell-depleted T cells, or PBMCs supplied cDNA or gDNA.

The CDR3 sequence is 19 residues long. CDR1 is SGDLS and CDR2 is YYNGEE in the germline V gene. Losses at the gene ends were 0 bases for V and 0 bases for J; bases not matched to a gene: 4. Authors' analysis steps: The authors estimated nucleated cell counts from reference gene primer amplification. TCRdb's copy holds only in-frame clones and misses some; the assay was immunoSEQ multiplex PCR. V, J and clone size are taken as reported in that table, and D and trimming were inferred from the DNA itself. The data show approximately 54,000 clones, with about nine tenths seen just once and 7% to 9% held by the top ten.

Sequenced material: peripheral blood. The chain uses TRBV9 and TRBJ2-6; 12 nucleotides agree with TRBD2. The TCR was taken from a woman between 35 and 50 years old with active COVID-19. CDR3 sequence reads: CASSVEPGLAGSGANVLTF. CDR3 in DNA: TGTGCCAGCAGCGTAGAACCGGGACTAGCGGGCTCTGGGGCCAACGTCCTGACTTTC.